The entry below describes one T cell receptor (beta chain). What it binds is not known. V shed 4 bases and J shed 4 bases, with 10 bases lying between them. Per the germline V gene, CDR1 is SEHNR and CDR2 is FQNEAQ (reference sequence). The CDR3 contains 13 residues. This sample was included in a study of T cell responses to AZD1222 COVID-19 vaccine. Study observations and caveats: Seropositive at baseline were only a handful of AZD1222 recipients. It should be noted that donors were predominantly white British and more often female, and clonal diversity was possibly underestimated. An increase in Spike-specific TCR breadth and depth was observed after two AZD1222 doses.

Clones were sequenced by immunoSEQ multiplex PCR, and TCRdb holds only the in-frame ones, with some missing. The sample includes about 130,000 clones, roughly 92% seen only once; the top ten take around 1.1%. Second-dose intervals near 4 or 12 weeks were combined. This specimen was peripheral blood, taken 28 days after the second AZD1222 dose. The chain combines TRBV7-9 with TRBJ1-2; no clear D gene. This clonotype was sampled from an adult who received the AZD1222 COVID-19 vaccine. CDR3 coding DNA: TGTGCCAGCAGCTCATTTTCGGGCTATGGCTACACCTTC. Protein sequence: CASSSFSGYGYTF.